What follows describes a single TCR beta chain. This specimen belongs to a study of cytomegalovirus exposure and HLA in healthy donors. The PCR contained 60 Vbeta and 13 Jbeta primers. Method: immunoSEQ multiplex PCR; TCRdb's copy keeps in-frame clones and lacks some. This sample has about 150,000 clones, with around four fifths found just once. This CDR3 has 13 residues. Between the trimmed V and J ends, which lost 5 bases and 4 bases, there was a span of 8 bases. Germline CDR1 and CDR2: MNHEY and SMNVEV (reference sequence). This receptor was taken from a girl between 10 and 17 years old in good health and CMV-seropositive. This rearrangement joins TRBV27 to TRBJ2-2; no definite D call. The sequenced sample consisted of PBMCs. The chain's CDR3 is CASSPPGTGELFF. CDR3 bases: TGTGCCAGCAGTCCACCGGGCACCGGGGAGCTGTTTTTT.